The rows below give T cell receptor beta chains drawn from one sample of a study of blood T cell repertoires in COVID-19. Clones were sequenced by immunoSEQ multiplex PCR, and TCRdb holds only the in-frame ones, with some missing. The repertoire has approximately 200,000 clones, around 80% of them found once; the top ten carry roughly 7%. What was sequenced was peripheral blood. The receptors were gathered from a woman aged 80 or over with COVID-19, enrolled during active disease. Each CDR3 is given with its conserved first and last residue. The order of the fields is D gene, clone size, V gene, J gene, CDR3 length, CDR3 protein, CDR3 DNA. D genes are given only for firm matches. Clone size is shown for a subset of rows, as once, few, many or a class of expanded clone.

d_gene: .; abundance: .; v_gene: TRBV28; j_gene: TRBJ1-1; len: 12; CDR3aa: CASSSGTSPFSF; CDR3nt: TGTGCCAGCAGTTCCGGGACAAGCCCTTTCTCGTTT
d_gene: TRBD1; abundance: .; v_gene: TRBV6-5; j_gene: TRBJ1-2; len: 13; CDR3aa: CASRPDRRYGYTF; CDR3nt: TGTGCCAGCAGACCGGACAGGCGCTATGGCTACACCTTC
d_gene: .; abundance: .; v_gene: TRBV5-1; j_gene: TRBJ1-2; len: 16; CDR3aa: CASSPSPGIPDYGYTF; CDR3nt: TGCGCCAGCAGCCCTTCCCCAGGGATTCCGGACTATGGCTACACCTTC
d_gene: .; abundance: once; v_gene: TRBV6-5; j_gene: TRBJ1-6; len: 12; CDR3aa: CASDVGGSPLHF; CDR3nt: TGTGCCAGCGATGTTGGGGGGTCACCCCTCCACTTT
d_gene: .; abundance: .; v_gene: TRBV5-1; j_gene: TRBJ1-3; len: 14; CDR3aa: CASSLGTEVNTIYF; CDR3nt: TGCGCCAGCAGCTTGGGAACAGAAGTAAACACCATATATTTT
d_gene: .; abundance: .; v_gene: TRBV12-3/TRBV12-4; j_gene: TRBJ1-5; len: 13; CDR3aa: CASSWTGNQPQHF; CDR3nt: TGTGCCAGCAGTTGGACAGGCAATCAGCCCCAGCATTTT
d_gene: .; abundance: .; v_gene: TRBV6-5; j_gene: TRBJ2-3; len: 15; CDR3aa: CASRTRLVRTDTQYF; CDR3nt: TGTGCCAGCAGGACCCGACTAGTACGCACAGATACGCAGTATTTT
d_gene: .; abundance: .; v_gene: TRBV29-1; j_gene: TRBJ1-5; len: 14; CDR3aa: CSVAYGNSNQPQHF; CDR3nt: TGCAGCGTTGCCTACGGGAATAGCAATCAGCCCCAGCATTTT
d_gene: .; abundance: .; v_gene: TRBV18; j_gene: TRBJ1-5; len: 16; CDR3aa: CASSNTQGVSNQPQHF; CDR3nt: TGTGCCAGCTCAAATACACAGGGCGTTAGCAATCAGCCCCAGCATTTT
d_gene: .; abundance: .; v_gene: TRBV5-6; j_gene: TRBJ1-1; len: 15; CDR3aa: CASSLTRARGTEAFF; CDR3nt: TGTGCCAGCAGCTTAACGAGGGCCAGGGGCACTGAAGCTTTCTTT
d_gene: .; abundance: .; v_gene: TRBV18; j_gene: TRBJ1-1; len: 14; CDR3aa: CASSLARDFTEAFF; CDR3nt: TGTGCCAGCTCACTAGCTCGGGATTTCACTGAAGCTTTCTTT
d_gene: .; abundance: .; v_gene: TRBV6-5; j_gene: TRBJ2-2; len: 15; CDR3aa: CASRKGGGSSGELFF; CDR3nt: TGTGCCAGCAGAAAAGGAGGTGGGAGCTCCGGGGAGCTGTTTTTT